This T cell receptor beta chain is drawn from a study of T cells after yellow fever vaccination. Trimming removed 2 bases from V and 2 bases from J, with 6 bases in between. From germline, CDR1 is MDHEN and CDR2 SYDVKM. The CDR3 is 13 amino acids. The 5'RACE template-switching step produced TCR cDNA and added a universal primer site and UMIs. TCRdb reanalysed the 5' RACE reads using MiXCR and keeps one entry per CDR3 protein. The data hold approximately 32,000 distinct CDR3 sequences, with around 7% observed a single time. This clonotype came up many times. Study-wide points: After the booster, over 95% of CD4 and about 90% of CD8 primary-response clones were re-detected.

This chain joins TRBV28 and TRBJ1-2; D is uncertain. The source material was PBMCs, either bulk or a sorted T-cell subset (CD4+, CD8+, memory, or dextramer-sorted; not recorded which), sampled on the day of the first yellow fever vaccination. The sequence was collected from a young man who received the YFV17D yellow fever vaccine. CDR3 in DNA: TGTGCCAGCAGTTTAAACCTGAACTATGGCTACACCTTC. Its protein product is CASSLNLNYGYTF.